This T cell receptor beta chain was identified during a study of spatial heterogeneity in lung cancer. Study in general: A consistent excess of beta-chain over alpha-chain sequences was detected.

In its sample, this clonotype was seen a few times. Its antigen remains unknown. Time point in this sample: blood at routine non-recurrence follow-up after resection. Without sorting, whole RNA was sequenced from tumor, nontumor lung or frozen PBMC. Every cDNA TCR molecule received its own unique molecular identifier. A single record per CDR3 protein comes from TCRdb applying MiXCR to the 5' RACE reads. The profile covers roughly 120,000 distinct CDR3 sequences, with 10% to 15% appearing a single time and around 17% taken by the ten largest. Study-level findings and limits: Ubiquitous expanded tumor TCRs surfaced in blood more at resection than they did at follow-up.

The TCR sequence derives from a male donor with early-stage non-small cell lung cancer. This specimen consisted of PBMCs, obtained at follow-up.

CDR3 protein: CASSQEQDSNQPQHF. The DNA for the CDR3 is TGCGCCAGCAGCCAAGAACAAGATAGCAATCAGCCCCAGCATTTT. The chain couples TRBV4-3 to TRBJ1-5; no clear D gene. The CDR3 totals 15 residues. Trimming cost V 0 bases and J 0 bases, with 6 bases left between them. CDR1 LGHNA and CDR2 YSLEER come from the germline V gene.